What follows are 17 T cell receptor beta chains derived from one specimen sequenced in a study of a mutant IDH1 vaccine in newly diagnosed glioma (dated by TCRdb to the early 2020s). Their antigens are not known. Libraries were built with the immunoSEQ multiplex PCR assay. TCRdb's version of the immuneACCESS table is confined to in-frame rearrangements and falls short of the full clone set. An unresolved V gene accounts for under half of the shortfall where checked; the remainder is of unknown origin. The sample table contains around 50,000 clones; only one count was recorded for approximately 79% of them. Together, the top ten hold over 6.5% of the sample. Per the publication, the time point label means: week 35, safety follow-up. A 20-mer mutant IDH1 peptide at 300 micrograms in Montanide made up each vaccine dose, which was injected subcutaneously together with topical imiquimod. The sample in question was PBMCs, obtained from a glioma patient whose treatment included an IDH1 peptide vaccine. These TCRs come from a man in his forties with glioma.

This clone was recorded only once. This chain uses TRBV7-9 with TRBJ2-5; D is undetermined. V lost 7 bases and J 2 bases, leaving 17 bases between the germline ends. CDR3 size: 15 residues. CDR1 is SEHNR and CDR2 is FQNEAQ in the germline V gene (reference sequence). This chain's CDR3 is CASTQAPGLQETQYF. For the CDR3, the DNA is TGTGCCAGCACCCAGGCCCCCGGCTTGCAAGAGACCCAGTACTTC.

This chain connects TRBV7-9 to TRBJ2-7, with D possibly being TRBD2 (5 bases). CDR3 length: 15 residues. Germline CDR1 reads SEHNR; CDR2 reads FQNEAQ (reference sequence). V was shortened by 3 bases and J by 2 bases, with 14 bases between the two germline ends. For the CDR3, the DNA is TGTGCCAGCAGCTTCGAGGGCGAGTCTACCTACGAGCAGTACTTC. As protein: CASSFEGESTYEQYF.

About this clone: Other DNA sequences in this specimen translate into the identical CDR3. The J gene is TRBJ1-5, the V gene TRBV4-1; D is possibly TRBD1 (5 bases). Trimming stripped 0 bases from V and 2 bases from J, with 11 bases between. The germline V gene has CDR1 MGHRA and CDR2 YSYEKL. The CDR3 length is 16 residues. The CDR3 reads CASSQDGGIGNQPQHF. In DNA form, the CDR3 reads TGCGCCAGCAGCCAAGACGGGGGGATTGGCAATCAGCCCCAGCATTTT.

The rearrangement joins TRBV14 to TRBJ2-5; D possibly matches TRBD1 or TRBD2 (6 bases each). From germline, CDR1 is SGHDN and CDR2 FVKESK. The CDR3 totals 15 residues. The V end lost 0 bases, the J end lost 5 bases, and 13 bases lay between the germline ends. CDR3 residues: CASSQEKGGLETQYF. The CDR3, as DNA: TGTGCCAGCAGCCAAGAGAAGGGGGGATTGGAGACCCAGTACTTC.

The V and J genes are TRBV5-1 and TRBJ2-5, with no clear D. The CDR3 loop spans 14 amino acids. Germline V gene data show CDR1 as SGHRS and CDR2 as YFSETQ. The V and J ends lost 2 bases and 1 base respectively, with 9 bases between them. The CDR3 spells CASSFNPPQETQYF. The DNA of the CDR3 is TGCGCCAGCAGCTTTAACCCTCCCCAAGAGACCCAGTACTTC.

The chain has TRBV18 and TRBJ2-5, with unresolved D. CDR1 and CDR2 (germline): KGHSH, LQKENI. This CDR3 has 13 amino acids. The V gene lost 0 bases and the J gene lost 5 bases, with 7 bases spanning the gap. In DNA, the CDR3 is TGTGCCAGCTCACCACCCAGCATGGAGACCCAGTACTTC. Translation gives CASSPPSMETQYF.

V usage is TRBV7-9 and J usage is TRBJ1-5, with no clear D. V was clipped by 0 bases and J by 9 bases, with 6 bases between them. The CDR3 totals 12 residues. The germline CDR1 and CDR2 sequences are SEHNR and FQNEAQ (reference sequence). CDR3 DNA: TGTGCCAGCAGCTTAGCCGGGGTGCCCCAGCATTTT. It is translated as CASSLAGVPQHF.

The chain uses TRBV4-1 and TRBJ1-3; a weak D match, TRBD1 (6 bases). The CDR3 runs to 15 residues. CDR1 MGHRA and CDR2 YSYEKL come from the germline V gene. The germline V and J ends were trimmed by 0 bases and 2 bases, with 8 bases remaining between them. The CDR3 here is CASSQEGGTGNTIYF. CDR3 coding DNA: TGCGCCAGCAGCCAAGAAGGGGGGACTGGAAACACCATATATTTT.

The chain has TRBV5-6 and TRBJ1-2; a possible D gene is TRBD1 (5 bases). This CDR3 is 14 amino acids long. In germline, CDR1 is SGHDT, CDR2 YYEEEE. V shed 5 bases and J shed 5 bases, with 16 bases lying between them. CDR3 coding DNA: TGTGCCAGCAGTTCCGGGGCACCGCTGTATGGCTACACCTTC. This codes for CASSSGAPLYGYTF.

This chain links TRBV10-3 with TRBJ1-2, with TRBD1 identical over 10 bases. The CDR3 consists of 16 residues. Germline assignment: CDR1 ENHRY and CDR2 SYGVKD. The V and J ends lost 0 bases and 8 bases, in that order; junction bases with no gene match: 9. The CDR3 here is CAISESPPGTGVGYTF. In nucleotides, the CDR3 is TGTGCCATCAGTGAGTCCCCACCGGGGACAGGGGTCGGCTACACCTTC.

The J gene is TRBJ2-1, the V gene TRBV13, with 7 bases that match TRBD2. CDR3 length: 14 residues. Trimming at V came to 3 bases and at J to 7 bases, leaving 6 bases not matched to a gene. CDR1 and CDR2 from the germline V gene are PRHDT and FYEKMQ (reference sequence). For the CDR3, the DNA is TGTGCCAGCAGCTTCGGACTAGAGAGGAATGAGCAGTTCTTC. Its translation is CASSFGLERNEQFF. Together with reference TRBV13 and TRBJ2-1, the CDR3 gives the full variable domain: AAGVIQSPRHLIKEKRETATLKCYPIPRHDTVYWYQQGPGQDPQFLISFYEKMQSDKGSIPDRFSAQQFSDYHSELNMSSLELGDSALYFCASSFGLERNEQFFGPGTRLTVL.

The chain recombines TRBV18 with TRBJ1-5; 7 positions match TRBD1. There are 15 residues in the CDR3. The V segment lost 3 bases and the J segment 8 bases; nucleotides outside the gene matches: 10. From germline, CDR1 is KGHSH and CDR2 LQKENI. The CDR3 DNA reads TGTGCCAGCTCACCGAGGACAGGCAGCGGGGAGCCCCAGCATTTT. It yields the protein CASSPRTGSGEPQHF.

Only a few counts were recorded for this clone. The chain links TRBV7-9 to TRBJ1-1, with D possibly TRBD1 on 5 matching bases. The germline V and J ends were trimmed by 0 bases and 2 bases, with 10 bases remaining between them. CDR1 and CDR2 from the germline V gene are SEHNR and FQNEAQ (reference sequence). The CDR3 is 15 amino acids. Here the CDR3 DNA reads TGTGCCAGCAGCTTAGCGCGGGGGGGAAACACTGAAGCTTTCTTT. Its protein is CASSLARGGNTEAFF.

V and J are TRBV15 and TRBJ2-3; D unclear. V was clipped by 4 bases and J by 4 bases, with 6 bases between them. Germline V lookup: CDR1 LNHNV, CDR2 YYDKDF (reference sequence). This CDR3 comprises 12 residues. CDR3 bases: TGTGCCACCAGCACCAGTTCAGATACGCAGTATTTT. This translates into CATSTSSDTQYF.

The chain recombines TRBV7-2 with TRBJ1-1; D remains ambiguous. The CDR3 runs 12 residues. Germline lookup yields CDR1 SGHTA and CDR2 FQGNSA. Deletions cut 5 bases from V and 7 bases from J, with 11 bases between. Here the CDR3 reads CASSRRQVEAFF. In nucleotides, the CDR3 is TGTGCCAGCAGCCGACGGCAGGTTGAAGCTTTCTTT.

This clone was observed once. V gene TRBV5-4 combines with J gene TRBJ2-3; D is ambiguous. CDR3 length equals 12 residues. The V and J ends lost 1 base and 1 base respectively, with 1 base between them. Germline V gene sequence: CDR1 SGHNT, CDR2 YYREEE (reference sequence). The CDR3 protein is CASSLRTDTQYF. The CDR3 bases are TGTGCCAGCAGCTTGCGCACAGATACGCAGTATTTT.

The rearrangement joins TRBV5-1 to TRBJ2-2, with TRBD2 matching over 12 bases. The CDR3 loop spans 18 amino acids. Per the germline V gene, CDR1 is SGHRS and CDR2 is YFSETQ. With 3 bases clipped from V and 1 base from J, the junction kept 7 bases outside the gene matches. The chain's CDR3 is CASSSDGTSGLNTGELFF. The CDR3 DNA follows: TGCGCCAGCAGCTCTGATGGGACTAGCGGGTTGAACACCGGGGAGCTGTTTTTT. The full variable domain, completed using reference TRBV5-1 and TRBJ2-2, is KAGVTQTPRYLIKTRGQQVTLSCSPISGHRSVSWYQQTPGQGLQFLFEYFSETQRNKGNFPGRFSGRQFSNSRSEMNVSTLELGDSALYLCASSSDGTSGLNTGELFFGEGSRLTVL.